The clone carrying this TCR beta chain was picked up many times. This sample is drawn from a study of T cell repertoires in cytomegalovirus infection. TCRdb processed the reads anew with MiXCR; each CDR3 protein has one entry. The sample records about 190,000 distinct CDR3 sequences, 28% being singletons. Germline V CDR1 and CDR2: SGHTA, FQGNSA. This CDR3 is built from 14 residues. Germline trimming cut 5 bases from V and 5 bases from J; bases unmatched to any gene: 3. V usage is TRBV7-2 and J usage is TRBJ2-5, with 12 bases aligning to TRBD2. The sequencing input was PBMCs. The TCR comes from a human donor in good health (CMV status not recorded). Some clones in this sample may be carry-over from other donors' samples. The CDR3 sequence is CASSIGLAGETQYF. The DNA for the CDR3 is TGTGCCAGCAGCATTGGACTAGCGGGGGAGACCCAGTACTTC.